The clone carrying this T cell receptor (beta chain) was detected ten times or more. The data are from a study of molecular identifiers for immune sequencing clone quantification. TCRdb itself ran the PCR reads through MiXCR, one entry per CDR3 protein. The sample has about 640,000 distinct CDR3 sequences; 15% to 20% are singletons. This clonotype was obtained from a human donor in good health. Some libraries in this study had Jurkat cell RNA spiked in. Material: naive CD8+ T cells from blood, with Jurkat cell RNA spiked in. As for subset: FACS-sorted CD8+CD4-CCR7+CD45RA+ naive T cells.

CDR3 sequence reads: CASSAGTGGAWEQYF. CDR3 coding DNA: TGTGCCAGTAGTGCCGGGACAGGGGGCGCGTGGGAGCAGTACTTC. The V gene is TRBV19, the J gene TRBJ2-7; the match to TRBD1 covers 12 bases. Looked up from germline, CDR1 is LNHDA and CDR2 is SQIVND (reference sequence). CDR3 length: 15 amino acids. V trimming: 5 bases; J trimming: 7 bases; junction bases outside the gene matches: 9.